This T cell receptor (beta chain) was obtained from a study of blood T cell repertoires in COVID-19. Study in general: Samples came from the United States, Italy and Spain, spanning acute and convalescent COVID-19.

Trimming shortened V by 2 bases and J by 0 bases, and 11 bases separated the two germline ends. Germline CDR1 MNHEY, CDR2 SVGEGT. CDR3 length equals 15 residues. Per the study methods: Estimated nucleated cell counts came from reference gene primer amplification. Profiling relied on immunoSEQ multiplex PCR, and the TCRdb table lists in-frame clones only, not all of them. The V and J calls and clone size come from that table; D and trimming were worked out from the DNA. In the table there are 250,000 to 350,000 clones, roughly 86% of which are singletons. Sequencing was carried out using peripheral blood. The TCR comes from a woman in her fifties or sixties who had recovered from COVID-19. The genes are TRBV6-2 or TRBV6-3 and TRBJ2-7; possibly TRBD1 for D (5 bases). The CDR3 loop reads CASSYPSTASYEQYF. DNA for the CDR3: TGTGCCAGCAGTTACCCTTCGACAGCCTCCTACGAGCAGTACTTC.